The clone carrying this TCR beta chain came up once. Its target is unknown. This entry is derived from a study of CD8 T cells in ankylosing spondylitis. Study results and caveats: Previous work reported some of these motif variants in the synovial fluid and blood of reactive arthritis.

Each TCR beta library was made by quantitative 5'-RACE that incorporated molecular barcodes. In TCRdb, the 5' RACE reads were re-called with MiXCR into one record per CDR3 protein. The repertoire consists of 300,000 to 350,000 distinct CDR3 sequences, with about 20% occurring once and the leading ten covering around 3.2%. Germline CDR1 LNHDA, CDR2 SQIVND (reference sequence). V lost 9 bases, J lost 7 bases, and 12 bases stayed unmatched. This CDR3 has 15 amino acids. Sequenced: blood, either unsorted or a sorted T cell fraction (not recorded which). The V gene is TRBV19, the J gene TRBJ2-1, with 10 nucleotides matching TRBD2. The clonotype originates from a female donor with ankylosing spondylitis or in good health (not recorded which). The CDR3 spells CASRTKREGKNEQFF. CDR3 sequence (DNA): TGTGCCAGCAGGACCAAGCGGGAGGGCAAGAATGAGCAGTTCTTC.